The 15 T cell receptor beta chains given below trace back to one sample, sequenced in a study of blood T cell repertoires in COVID-19. Sequenced by immunoSEQ multiplex PCR; TCRdb stores in-frame clones only, minus some. The sample records 300,000 or so clones, roughly 86% being singletons. The material sequenced was peripheral blood. All receptors come from a woman in her forties or fifties who had recovered from COVID-19.

As concerns this clone: At one end the junction does not follow the germline gene, possibly because of a read error. This sequence joins TRBV5-4 and TRBJ2-7; 11 bases match TRBD2. There are 13 residues in the CDR3. Germline V gives CDR1 SGHNT, CDR2 YYREEE (reference sequence). Here the CDR3 reads CASSSKGLAGGFF. CDR3 nucleotide sequence: TGTGCCAGCAGCTCAAAGGGTCTAGCGGGAGGATTTTTC.

The genes are TRBV19 and TRBJ2-7, with 10 positions matching TRBD1. J was trimmed by 3 bases and V by 4 bases; bases with no gene match: 9. CDR3 size: 16 residues. The germline V gene encodes CDR1 LNHDA and CDR2 SQIVND (reference sequence). Written as DNA, the CDR3 is TGTGCCAGTAGTACGACCCGGGACAGGGGTATCTACGAGCAGTACTTC. Translation: CASSTTRDRGIYEQYF.

V is TRBV15 and J is TRBJ2-5; tentative D call: TRBD1 (5 bases). Trimming removed 0 bases at V and 5 bases at J, with 13 bases between. The CDR3 contains 15 residues. The germline gives CDR1 LNHNV, CDR2 YYDKDF (reference sequence). The CDR3 sequence is CATSRDMGLRETQYF. The CDR3 DNA sequence: TGTGCCACCAGCAGAGATATGGGGCTGCGGGAGACCCAGTACTTC.

The table lists this clone with a few counts. This sequence joins TRBV19 and TRBJ1-1, with a possible D match to TRBD1 (6 bases). CDR3 length: 14 residues. Germline V gives CDR1 LNHDA, CDR2 SQIVND (reference sequence). V lost 7 bases, J lost 1 base, and 13 bases lay in between. The DNA for the CDR3 is TGTGCCAGTACCATAGGGGGGGCGAACACTGAAGCTTTCTTT. Its protein product is CASTIGGANTEAFF.

The chain couples TRBV19 to TRBJ1-5; D possibly corresponds to TRBD1 (6 bases). Trimming took 11 bases from V and 8 from J, leaving 22 bases between them. Germline V gives CDR1 LNHDA, CDR2 SQIVND (reference sequence). The CDR3 has 14 amino acids. The CDR3 nucleotides are TGTGCCCGTCGGGCGGGGGGGCCGGGGGAGCCCCAGCATTTT. Translated: CARRAGGPGEPQHF.

Only one count was recorded for this clone. The chain joins TRBV19 to TRBJ2-2; 8 bases line up with TRBD1. The length of the CDR3 is 15 residues. Germline values: CDR1 LNHDA, CDR2 SQIVND (reference sequence). Trimming at V came to 3 bases and at J to 5 bases, leaving 5 bases not matched to a gene. The CDR3 protein is CASSIQDRETGELFF. The DNA of the CDR3 is TGTGCCAGTAGTATCCAGGACAGGGAGACCGGGGAGCTGTTTTTT.

The gene calls are TRBV15 and TRBJ1-2, with 8 bases aligning to TRBD1. Germline lookup yields CDR1 LNHNV and CDR2 YYDKDF (reference sequence). The CDR3 runs 13 residues. Trimming at V came to 0 bases and at J to 6 bases, leaving 0 bases not matched to a gene. CDR3 protein: CATSRDRGHGYTF. In DNA, the CDR3 is TGTGCCACCAGCAGAGACAGGGGGCATGGCTACACCTTC.

This clone was counted only a few times. The chain links TRBV4-1 to TRBJ2-7, with 12 bases fitting TRBD2. CDR1 and CDR2 from the germline V gene are MGHRA and YSYEKL. Losses at the gene ends were 0 bases for V and 7 bases for J; bases not matched to a gene: 7. This CDR3 comprises 16 residues. CDR3 region: CASSQEFGLAGREQYF. The CDR3 DNA follows: TGCGCCAGCAGCCAAGAATTCGGACTAGCGGGAAGGGAGCAGTACTTC.

This clone appeared once. The CDR3 is CASNIQGSGPQHF. The CDR3 bases are TGTGCCAGTAACATACAGGGGTCCGGGCCCCAGCATTTT. V gene TRBV19 combines with J gene TRBJ1-5; 7 bases map to TRBD1. The CDR3 is 13 amino acids. Germline V gives CDR1 LNHDA, CDR2 SQIVND (reference sequence). V lost 7 bases to trimming and J lost 9 bases; unmatched junction nucleotides: 9.

As concerns this clone: Additional DNA sequences in this sample encode the identical CDR3. This chain uses TRBV6-1 with TRBJ1-1; 8 bases align to TRBD1. V lost 1 base and J lost 3; bases outside the gene matches: 1. There are 14 residues in the CDR3. The V gene's germline CDR1 is MNHNS and CDR2 SASEGT. The CDR3 loop is CASSEDRGDTEAFF. CDR3 in DNA: TGTGCCAGCAGTGAAGACAGGGGGGACACTGAAGCTTTCTTT.

V usage is TRBV30 and J usage is TRBJ2-7; unclear D gene. Germline values: CDR1 GTSNPN, CDR2 SVGIG (reference sequence). The CDR3 has 11 amino acids. With 2 bases removed from V and 6 bases from J, the gap between germline ends came to 8 bases. In DNA form, the CDR3 reads TGTGCCTGGAGTTACTATTCCGAGCAGTACTTC. Translating gives CAWSYYSEQYF. Full variable domain (missing parts from reference TRBV30 and TRBJ2-7): SQTIHQWPATLVQPVGSPLSLECTVEGTSNPNLYWYRQAAGRGLQLLFYSVGIGQISSEVPQNLSASRPQDRQFILSSKKLLLSDSGFYLCAWSYYSEQYFGPGTRLTVT.

The chain joins TRBV14 to TRBJ1-2, with D tentatively TRBD1 (5 bases). V gave up 2 bases and J gave up 4 bases, with 11 bases separating them. The CDR3 runs to 14 residues. From germline, CDR1 is SGHDN and CDR2 FVKESK. The CDR3 loop is CASSQWRGGYGYTF. CDR3 sequence (DNA): TGTGCCAGCAGCCAATGGAGGGGCGGCTATGGCTACACCTTC.

This clone was detected a few times. The V gene is TRBV28, the J gene TRBJ2-7, with a weak D call TRBD1 (6 bases). Trimming took off 5 bases at V and 2 bases at J, with 10 bases between the two ends. The CDR3 is 13 amino acids. CDR1 MDHEN and CDR2 SYDVKM come from the germline V gene. The CDR3 here is CASSARDTYEQYF. The CDR3 DNA reads as TGTGCCAGCAGTGCAAGGGACACCTACGAGCAGTACTTC.

The chain links TRBV20-1 to TRBJ2-1; 11 bases line up with TRBD2. V lost 3 bases and J lost 7; bases outside the gene matches: 5. The CDR3 extends over 14 amino acids. Germline CDR1 and CDR2: DFQATT and SNEGSKA (reference sequence). Written as DNA, the CDR3 is TGCAGTGCTAGTAAACTAGCGGGAGTAAATGAGCAGTTCTTC. Its translation: CSASKLAGVNEQFF.

The genes are TRBV9 and TRBJ1-5, with 7 bases lining up with TRBD1. This CDR3 comprises 14 residues. CDR1 and CDR2 (germline): SGDLS, YYNGEE. The ends lost 3 bases at V and 4 bases at J; junction bases unmatched: 4. In DNA, the CDR3 is TGTGCCAGCAGCGCTGGGGGACAGAATCAGCCCCAGCATTTT. It encodes CASSAGGQNQPQHF.